Ten or more counts support the clone carrying this TCR beta chain. Each CDR3 protein gets one entry after TCRdb re-called the 5' RACE reads with MiXCR. In the table there are 100,000 to 150,000 distinct CDR3 sequences, more than 7.5% of which are singletons. This sample is part of a study of T cells after yellow fever vaccination. This CDR3 region has 18 residues. Trimming stripped 0 bases from V and 2 bases from J, with 17 bases between. This TCR was recovered from a man aged 18 to 30 who received the YFV17D yellow fever vaccine. Sample: CD8+ T cells sorted from PBMCs, taken on the day of the yellow fever booster vaccination. This chain uses TRBV23-1 with TRBJ2-4; a possible D gene is TRBD1 (5 bases). TRBV23-1 is sorted into the ORF group, with uncertain function. The CDR3 region has the DNA TGCGCCAGCAGTCAATCCCCCCACAGGAAGCTATCCAAAAACATTCAGTACTTC. As protein: CASSQSPHRKLSKNIQYF.